Given below is one T cell receptor beta chain in context. Its antigen remains unknown. Germline CDR1 reads SGDLS; CDR2 reads YYNGEE. After removal of 2 bases from V and 2 bases from J, the junction contained 1 base not matched to a gene. The CDR3 is 14 amino acids. The PCR contained 60 Vbeta and 13 Jbeta primers. Assay used: immunoSEQ multiplex PCR; TCRdb lists only in-frame clones, some missing. The sample lists fewer than 200,000 clones, 70% to 85% occurring once. This entry belongs to a study of cytomegalovirus exposure and HLA in healthy donors. As for the study in general: Findings of an earlier analysis included about 100 million unique TCR beta sequences from 200 million or so T cells. A data release that came early held 80 million to 95 million unique TCRs from HLA-typed donors. General observations from the study: Analysis performed later found roughly 18,000 TCR beta sequences associated with HLA alleles at 0.05 false discovery rate.

What was sequenced was PBMCs. The clonotype was recovered from a man aged 40-55 years in good health and CMV-seronegative. This chain connects TRBV9 to TRBJ2-3; 8 positions match TRBD2. The CDR3 protein is CASSVSGATDTQYF. The CDR3 region has the DNA TGTGCCAGCAGCGTTAGCGGGGCCACAGATACGCAGTATTTT.